This T cell receptor beta chain was obtained from a study of blood T cells in healthy people across ages. This clonotype was detected a few times. Primers used in a second PCR of roughly 7 to 11 cycles were a sample-barcoded 5' primer and a J-beta primer mix. TCRdb independently ran MiXCR on the 5' RACE reads; one entry per CDR3 protein. The sample consists of hundreds of thousands of distinct CDR3 sequences, roughly 21% of them appearing once. Sequenced input: blood. This clonotype was obtained from a man between 65 and 80 years old in good health.

CDR3 amino acids: CASSFRGLAGGAADTQYF. In nucleotides, the CDR3 is TGTGCCAGCAGCTTTAGAGGACTAGCGGGAGGGGCCGCAGATACGCAGTATTTT. This chain links TRBV7-3 with TRBJ2-3; 15 bases line up with TRBD2. J gave up 4 bases and V 3 bases, and 8 bases lay outside the gene matches. CDR1 is SGHTA, CDR2 FQGTGA, per germline. The CDR3 totals 18 residues. The entire variable domain, with the rest obtained from reference TRBV7-3 and TRBJ2-3, is as follows: GAGVSQTPSNKVTEKGKYVELRCDPISGHTALYWYRQSLGQGPEFLIYFQGTGAADDSGLPNDRFFAVRPEGSVSTLKIQRTERGDSAVYLCASSFRGLAGGAADTQYFGPGTRLTVL.